Following are 14 T cell receptor beta chains from one sample sequenced in a study of T cells after yellow fever vaccination (dated by TCRdb to the late 2010s). The treatment or condition label, read with the paper, signifies: live attenuated yellow fever vaccine strain. Receptor libraries were prepared by 5' RACE. Data came from an Illumina HiSeq 2500. The public reads were reanalyzed by TCRdb: fastp trimming at Q25, MiXCR alignment, in-frame beta chains only. Rows with one shared CDR3 protein collapse into an entry with the most common genes and DNA. This sample gives some 390,000 distinct CDR3 sequences in total; roughly 6.1% of them show up just once. The biggest ten clones account for 15% of the sample. The sequences come from PBMCs, collected 5 days after the yellow fever booster vaccination. The source is a man aged 30 to 39 who received the YFV17D yellow fever vaccine.

The chain joins TRBV5-1 to TRBJ2-1; D gene uncertain. This CDR3 has 12 amino acids. Germline values: CDR1 SGHRS, CDR2 YFSETQ. Trimming stripped 1 base from V and 6 bases from J, with 5 bases between. The CDR3 sequence is CASSLTPNEQFF. The CDR3 DNA follows: TGCGCCAGCAGCTTGACCCCCAATGAGCAGTTCTTC.

This clonotype was observed at least ten times. The V call is TRBV28, the J call TRBJ2-2; D uncertain. Germline CDR1 and CDR2: MDHEN and SYDVKM. There are 14 residues in the CDR3. V lost 6 bases and J 2 bases, leaving 10 bases between the germline ends. The CDR3 protein is CASSQGLNTGELFF. Written as DNA, the CDR3 is TGTGCCAGCAGCCAAGGCCTCAACACCGGGGAGCTGTTTTTT.

The V call is TRBV7-9, the J call TRBJ2-7, with D possibly TRBD2 on 6 matching bases. The CDR3 has 14 amino acids. Germline CDR1 and CDR2: SEHNR and FQNEAQ (reference sequence). V lost 5 bases to trimming and J lost 4 bases, with 15 bases between them. CDR3 region: CASSGGIGDYEQYF. The CDR3 nucleotides are TGTGCCAGCAGCGGGGGGATCGGGGATTACGAGCAGTACTTC.

V and J are TRBV7-8 and TRBJ2-3, with a tentative D call TRBD2 (6 bases). The V end was cut by 2 bases, the J end by 0 bases, with 12 bases between. Germline values: CDR1 SGHVS, CDR2 FQNEAQ. The CDR3 is 16 amino acids. As DNA, the CDR3 is TGTGCCAGCAGCTTACTTGCGGGGTACAGCACAGATACGCAGTATTTT. This gives the protein CASSLLAGYSTDTQYF.

This clonotype was counted ten times or more. This chain links TRBV7-2 with TRBJ2-7; 13 positions agree with TRBD2. This CDR3 has 14 residues. Germline CDR1 is SGHTA and CDR2 is FQGNSA. V shed 5 bases, J shed 6 bases, and the junction held 4 bases outside the gene matches. The CDR3 protein is CASSRTSGSPEQYF. The CDR3 coding sequence is TGTGCCAGCAGCCGGACTAGCGGGAGCCCCGAGCAGTACTTC.

This sequence joins TRBV25-1 and TRBJ1-2; 7 bases match TRBD1. V was pared by 3 bases and J by 7 bases, with 8 bases of the junction left unmatched. Germline CDR1 is MGHDK and CDR2 is SYGVNS. The CDR3 is 14 amino acids. CDR3 sequence: CASSDPRGIRGYTF. The CDR3 DNA reads TGTGCCAGCAGTGATCCCAGGGGGATTCGTGGCTACACCTTC.

This chain links TRBV6-1 with TRBJ1-5; D gene ambiguous. Trimming stripped 2 bases from V and 1 base from J, with 21 bases between. CDR3 length equals 19 residues. Germline V lookup: CDR1 MNHNS, CDR2 SASEGT. CDR3: CASSERYGPPFPSNQPQHF. The CDR3 region has the DNA TGTGCCAGCAGTGAAAGATATGGACCGCCATTTCCGAGCAATCAGCCCCAGCATTTT.

CDR3 nucleotides: TGTGCCTGGAGTAGTAGGTCTAGCGGGTTCAGGCCCTTAGTTGAAGATACGCAGTATTTT. This encodes CAWSSRSSGFRPLVEDTQYF. V gene TRBV30 combines with J gene TRBJ2-3; 8 positions agree with TRBD2. From germline, CDR1 is GTSNPN and CDR2 SVGIG (reference sequence). CDR3 length: 20 amino acids. V lost 2 bases, J lost 5 bases, and 24 bases stayed unmatched.

This clonotype came up many times. The CDR3 nucleotides are TGTGCCAGCTCACCGGGACAGGGTGAGCCCCAGCATTTT. This codes for CASSPGQGEPQHF. The V gene is TRBV18, the J gene TRBJ1-5; 9 bases are a match to TRBD1. J lost 8 bases, V lost 3 bases, and 2 bases had no gene match. Germline values: CDR1 KGHSH, CDR2 LQKENI. CDR3 length: 13 residues.

This clonotype has at least ten counts. The rearrangement uses TRBV24-1 and TRBJ2-7; the D gene could be TRBD1 or TRBD2 (5 bases each). Germline loops: CDR1 KGHDR, CDR2 SFDVKD. The CDR3 has 12 residues. Trimming cost V 10 bases and J 5 bases, with 14 bases left between them. CDR3 sequence reads: CATGTASDEQYF. The CDR3 DNA sequence: TGTGCCACAGGGACGGCTAGTGACGAGCAGTACTTC.

This clonotype showed up just a few times. The rearrangement uses TRBV6-5 and TRBJ2-3; TRBD2 is a possible D gene (6 bases). The CDR3 consists of 16 residues. V lost 1 base and J 2 bases, leaving 13 bases between the germline ends. Looked up from germline, CDR1 is MNHEY and CDR2 is SVGAGI. The CDR3 bases are TGTGCCAGCAGTTACTTTCTAGCGAGCCACACAGATACGCAGTATTTT. The encoded protein is CASSYFLASHTDTQYF.

This clonotype was seen at least ten times. The V gene is TRBV29-1, the J gene TRBJ2-4, with D unresolved. Germline V CDR1 and CDR2: SQVTM, ANQGSEA. The CDR3 has 13 amino acids. Trimming cost V 4 bases and J 1 base, with 8 bases left between them. CDR3 bases: TGCAGCGTTGGGATGGGGGCCAAAAACATTCAGTACTTC. It translates to CSVGMGAKNIQYF. The full variable domain, completed using reference TRBV29-1 and TRBJ2-4, is SAVISQKPSRDICQRGTSLTIQCQVDSQVTMMFWYRQQPGQSLTLIATANQGSEATYESGFVIDKFPISRPNLTFSTLTVSNMSPEDSSIYLCSVGMGAKNIQYFGAGTRLSVL.

The table lists this clonotype with a few counts. V gene TRBV5-4 combines with J gene TRBJ2-3, with no clear D. The CDR3 is 12 amino acids. In germline, CDR1 is SGHNT, CDR2 YYREEE (reference sequence). Between the trimmed V and J ends, which lost 6 bases and 4 bases, there was a span of 9 bases. CDR3 coding DNA: TGTGCCAGCAAGGCCCATTCAGATACGCAGTATTTT. Translated, it gives CASKAHSDTQYF.

The chain joins TRBV6-5 to TRBJ2-5, with 9 nucleotides matching TRBD1. Germline values: CDR1 MNHEY, CDR2 SVGAGI. The junction had 6 bases not matched to a gene; V was cut back by 5 bases and J by 5 bases. This CDR3 contains 14 residues. The CDR3 sequence is CASSPGQGYETQYF. In DNA form, the CDR3 reads TGTGCCAGCAGTCCCGGACAGGGGTATGAGACCCAGTACTTC.